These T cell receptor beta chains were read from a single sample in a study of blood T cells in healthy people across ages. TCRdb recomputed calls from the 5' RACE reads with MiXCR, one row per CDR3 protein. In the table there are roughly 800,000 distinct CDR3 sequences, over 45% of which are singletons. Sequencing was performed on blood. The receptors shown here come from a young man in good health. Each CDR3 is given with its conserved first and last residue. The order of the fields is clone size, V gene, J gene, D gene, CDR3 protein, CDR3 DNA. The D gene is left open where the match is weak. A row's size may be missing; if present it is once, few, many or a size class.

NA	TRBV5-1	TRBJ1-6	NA	CASSYQDSYNSPLHF	TGCGCCAGCAGCTACCAGGACAGCTATAATTCACCCCTCCACTTT
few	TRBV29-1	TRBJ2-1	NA	CSVALAPREQFF	TGCAGCGTTGCATTGGCCCCAAGGGAGCAGTTCTTC
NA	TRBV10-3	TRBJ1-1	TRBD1	CATGAGGNTEAFF	TGTGCCACCGGGGCAGGGGGCAACACTGAAGCTTTCTTT
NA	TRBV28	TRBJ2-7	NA	CASGQIAEQYF	TGTGCCAGCGGGCAAATTGCCGAGCAGTACTTC
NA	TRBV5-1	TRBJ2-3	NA	CASSVGETDTQYF	TGCGCCAGCAGCGTGGGGGAGACAGATACGCAGTATTTT
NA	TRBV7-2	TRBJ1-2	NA	CASSLAGGSYGYTF	TGTGCCAGCAGCTTAGCGGGGGGTAGCTATGGCTACACCTTC
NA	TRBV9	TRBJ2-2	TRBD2	CASSGSGRNTGELFF	TGTGCCAGCAGCGGTAGCGGGAGAAACACCGGGGAGCTGTTTTTT
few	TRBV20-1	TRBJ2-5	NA	CSAIFGHSLETQYF	TGCAGTGCTATCTTCGGACACTCCTTGGAGACCCAGTACTTC
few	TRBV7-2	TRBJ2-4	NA	CASSESRVSEQYF	TGTGCCAGCAGCGAGTCAAGAGTTAGTGAGCAGTACTTC
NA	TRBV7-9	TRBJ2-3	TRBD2	CASSLPSGRNIGTDTQYF	TGTGCCAGCAGCTTACCTAGCGGGAGGAACATAGGCACAGATACGCAGTATTTT
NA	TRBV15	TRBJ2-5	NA	CATSRDPQETQYF	TGTGCCACCAGCAGAGACCCTCAAGAGACCCAGTACTTC
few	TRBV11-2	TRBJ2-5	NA	CASTLFQYQETQYF	TGTGCCAGCACCTTGTTTCAATACCAAGAGACCCAGTACTTC
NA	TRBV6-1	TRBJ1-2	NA	CASTYDSRWGGYTF	TGTGCCAGCACCTATGACAGTAGGTGGGGTGGCTACACCTTC
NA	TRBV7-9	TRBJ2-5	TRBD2	CASSLGPGLAGGFSYNEQYF	TGTGCCAGCAGCTTAGGCCCGGGACTAGCGGGAGGGTTCTCCTACAATGAGCAGTACTTC
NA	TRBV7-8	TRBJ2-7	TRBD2	CASSFSGLAHNEQYF	TGTGCCAGCAGCTTCTCCGGACTAGCCCACAATGAGCAGTACTTC
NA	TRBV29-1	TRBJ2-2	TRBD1	CSVKTGDTGELFF	TGCAGCGTCAAGACAGGGGACACCGGGGAGCTGTTTTTT
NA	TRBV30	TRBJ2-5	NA	CAWSLGAETQYF	TGTGCCTGGAGTTTGGGTGCGGAGACCCAGTACTTC
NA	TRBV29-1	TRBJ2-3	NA	CSSREWSTDTQYF	TGCAGCTCCAGGGAGTGGAGCACAGATACGCAGTATTTT
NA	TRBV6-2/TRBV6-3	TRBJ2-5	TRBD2	CASSYGGGGPKSFRETQYF	TGTGCCAGCAGTTACGGGGGCGGGGGGCCCAAGAGCTTTCGAGAGACCCAGTACTTC
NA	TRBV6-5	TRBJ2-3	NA	CASSYEGTDTQYF	TGTGCCAGCAGTTATGAGGGGACAGATACGCAGTATTTT
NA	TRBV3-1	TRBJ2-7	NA	CASSPTVTYEQYF	TGTGCCAGCAGCCCGACGGTGACCTACGAGCAGTACTTC
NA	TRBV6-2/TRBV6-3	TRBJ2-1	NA	CASSYSRGVNEQFF	TGTGCCAGCAGTTACTCCCGAGGGGTCAATGAGCAGTTCTTC
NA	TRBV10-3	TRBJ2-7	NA	CAISERGSEQYF	TGTGCCATCAGTGAGCGAGGTTCCGAGCAGTACTTC
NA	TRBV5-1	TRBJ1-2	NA	CASSFLEPDGYTF	TGCGCCAGCAGCTTTTTGGAACCAGATGGCTACACCTTC
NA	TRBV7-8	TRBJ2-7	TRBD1	CASSLGGSGGPYEQYF	TGTGCCAGCAGCTTAGGGGGGTCAGGGGGCCCTTACGAGCAGTACTTC
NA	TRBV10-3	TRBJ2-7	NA	CAISKISRPGDEQYF	TGTGCCATCAGTAAAATCAGCCGACCTGGAGACGAGCAGTACTTC
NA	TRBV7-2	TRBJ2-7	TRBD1	CASSLVGTGFNEQYF	TGTGCCAGCAGCTTAGTCGGGACAGGGTTCAATGAGCAGTACTTC
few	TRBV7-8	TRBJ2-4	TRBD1	CASSSGQNIQYF	TGTGCCAGCAGCTCGGGACAGAACATTCAGTACTTC
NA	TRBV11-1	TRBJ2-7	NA	CASSFNPRQRGSAASSPYEQYF	TGTGCCAGCAGCTTTAATCCGCGGCAAAGGGGGTCGGCAGCTAGCTCTCCCTACGAGCAGTACTTC
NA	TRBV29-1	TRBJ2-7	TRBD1	CSVARTGGDEQYF	TGCAGCGTAGCAAGGACAGGGGGCGACGAGCAGTACTTC
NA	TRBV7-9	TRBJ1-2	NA	CASSFADNRLNYGYTF	TGTGCCAGCAGCTTCGCCGATAACAGGTTAAACTATGGCTACACCTTC
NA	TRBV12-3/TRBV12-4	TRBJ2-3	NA	CPSSFRVGADTQYF	TGTCCCAGCAGTTTCAGGGTGGGAGCAGATACGCAGTATTTT
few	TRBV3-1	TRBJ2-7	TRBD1	CASSQDPDRAGEQYF	TGTGCCAGCAGCCAAGACCCGGACAGGGCAGGCGAGCAGTACTTC
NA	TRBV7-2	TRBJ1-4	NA	CASSLGSSSEKLFF	TGTGCCAGCAGCTTAGGATCATCGAGTGAAAAACTGTTTTTT
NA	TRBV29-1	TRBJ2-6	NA	CSVGHSITGANVLTF	TGCAGCGTTGGTCACAGTATAACTGGGGCCAACGTCCTGACTTTC
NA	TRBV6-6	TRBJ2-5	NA	CAAIGGRQETQYF	TGTGCCGCGATAGGGGGGCGGCAAGAGACCCAGTACTTC
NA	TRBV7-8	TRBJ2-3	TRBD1	CASSTGTATQYF	TGTGCCAGCAGTACCGGGACAGCTACGCAGTATTTT
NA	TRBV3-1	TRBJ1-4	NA	CATGQSIDEKLFF	TGCGCAACGGGGCAGAGCATAGATGAAAAACTGTTTTTT
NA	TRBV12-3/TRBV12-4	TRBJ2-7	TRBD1	CASSFGPGQGMYEQYF	TGTGCCAGCAGTTTCGGGCCGGGACAGGGAATGTACGAGCAGTACTTC
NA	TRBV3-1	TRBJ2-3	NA	CASSPGPSGSPSTDTQYF	TGTGCCAGCAGCCCGGGGCCTTCTGGATCCCCTAGCACAGATACGCAGTATTTT
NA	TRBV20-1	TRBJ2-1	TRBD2	CSARVVPGLAGENEQFF	TGCAGTGCTAGAGTGGTCCCGGGACTAGCGGGAGAAAATGAGCAGTTCTTC
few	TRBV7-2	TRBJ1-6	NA	CASSLQGMDSPLHF	TGTGCCAGCAGCTTACAGGGGATGGATTCACCCCTCCACTTT
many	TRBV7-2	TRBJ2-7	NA	CASSLAGSGSPYEQYF	TGTGCCAGCAGCTTAGCGGGGTCGGGGAGTCCCTACGAGCAGTACTTC
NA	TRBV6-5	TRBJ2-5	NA	CASRGTLPETQYF	TGTGCCAGCCGCGGGACTCTGCCGGAGACCCAGTACTTC
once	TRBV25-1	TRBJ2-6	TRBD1	CASTEQGAVVGANVLTF	TGTGCCAGCACAGAACAGGGGGCTGTGGTTGGGGCCAACGTCCTGACTTTC
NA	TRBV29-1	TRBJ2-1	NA	CSVEFRTGGYNEQFF	TGCAGCGTTGAATTTAGGACTGGTGGCTACAATGAGCAGTTCTTC
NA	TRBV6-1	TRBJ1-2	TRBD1	CASSIRDRGYGYTF	TGTGCCAGCAGCATACGGGACAGGGGATACGGCTACACCTTC
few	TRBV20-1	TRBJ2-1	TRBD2	CSAPGLAGSNEQFF	TGCAGTGCTCCCGGACTAGCGGGATCCAATGAGCAGTTCTTC
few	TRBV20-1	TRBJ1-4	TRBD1	CSAQTGDNEKLFF	TGCAGTGCCCAGACAGGGGATAATGAAAAACTGTTTTTT